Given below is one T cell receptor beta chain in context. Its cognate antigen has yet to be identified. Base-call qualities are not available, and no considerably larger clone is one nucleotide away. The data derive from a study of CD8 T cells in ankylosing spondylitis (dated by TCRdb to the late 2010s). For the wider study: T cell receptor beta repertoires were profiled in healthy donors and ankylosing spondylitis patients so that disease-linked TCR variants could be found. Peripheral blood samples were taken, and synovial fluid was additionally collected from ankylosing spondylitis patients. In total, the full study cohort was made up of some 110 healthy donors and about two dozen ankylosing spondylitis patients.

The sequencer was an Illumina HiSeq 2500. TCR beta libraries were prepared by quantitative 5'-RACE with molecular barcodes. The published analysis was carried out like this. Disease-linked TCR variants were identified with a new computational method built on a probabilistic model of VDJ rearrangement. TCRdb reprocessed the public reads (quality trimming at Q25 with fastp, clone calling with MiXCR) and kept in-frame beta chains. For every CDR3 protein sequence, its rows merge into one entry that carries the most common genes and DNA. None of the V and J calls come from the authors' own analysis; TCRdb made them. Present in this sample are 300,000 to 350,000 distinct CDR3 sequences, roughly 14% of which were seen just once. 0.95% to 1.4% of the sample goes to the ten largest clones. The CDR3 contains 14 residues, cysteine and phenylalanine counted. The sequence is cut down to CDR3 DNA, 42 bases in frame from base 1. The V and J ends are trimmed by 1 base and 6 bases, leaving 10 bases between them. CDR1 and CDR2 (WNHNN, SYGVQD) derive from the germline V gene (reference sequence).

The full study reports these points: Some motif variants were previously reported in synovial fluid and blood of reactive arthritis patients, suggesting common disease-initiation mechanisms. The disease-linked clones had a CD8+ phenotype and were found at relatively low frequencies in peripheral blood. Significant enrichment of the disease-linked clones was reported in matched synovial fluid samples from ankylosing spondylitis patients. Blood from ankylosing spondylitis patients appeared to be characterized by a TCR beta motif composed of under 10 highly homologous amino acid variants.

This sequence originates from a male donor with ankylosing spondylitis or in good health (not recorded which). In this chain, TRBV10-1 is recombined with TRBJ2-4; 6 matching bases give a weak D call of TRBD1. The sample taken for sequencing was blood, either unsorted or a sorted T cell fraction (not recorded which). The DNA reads TGCGCCAGCAGTGAGTTGGACAGTGGAAACATTCAGTACTTC. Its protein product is CASSELDSGNIQYF.